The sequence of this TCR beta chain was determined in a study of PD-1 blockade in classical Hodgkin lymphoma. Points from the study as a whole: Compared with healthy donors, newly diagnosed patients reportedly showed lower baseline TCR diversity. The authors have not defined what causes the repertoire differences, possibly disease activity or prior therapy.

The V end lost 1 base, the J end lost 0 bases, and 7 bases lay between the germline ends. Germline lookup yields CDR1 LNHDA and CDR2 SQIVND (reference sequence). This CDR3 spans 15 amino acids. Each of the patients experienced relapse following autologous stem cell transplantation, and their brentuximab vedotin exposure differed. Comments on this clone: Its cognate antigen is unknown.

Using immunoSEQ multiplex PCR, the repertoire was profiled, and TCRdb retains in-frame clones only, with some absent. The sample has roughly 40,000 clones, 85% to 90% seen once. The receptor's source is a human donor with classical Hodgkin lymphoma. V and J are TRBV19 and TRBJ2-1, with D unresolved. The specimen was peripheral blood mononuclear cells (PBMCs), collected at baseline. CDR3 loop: CASSIAGSSYNEQFF. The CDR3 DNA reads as TGTGCCAGTAGTATAGCCGGCAGCTCCTACAATGAGCAGTTCTTC.